The 5 T cell receptor beta chains below come from one sample, sequenced in a study of cytomegalovirus exposure and HLA in healthy donors. The primer mix had 60 Vbeta and 13 Jbeta primers. Method: immunoSEQ multiplex PCR; TCRdb's copy keeps in-frame clones and lacks some. The sample has 55,000 to 80,000 clones, around four fifths seen once. Sequencing input: PBMCs. Receptor source: a man in his forties in good health and CMV-seronegative.

The rearrangement links TRBV7-6 to TRBJ2-7; 7 bases are shared with TRBD2. Germline lookup yields CDR1 SGHVS and CDR2 FNYEAQ. The CDR3 contains 15 residues. Trimming at V came to 1 base and at J to 3 bases, leaving 6 bases not matched to a gene. The CDR3 nucleotides are TGTGCCAGCAGCTTAGGCGGGGGAGGGAACTACGAGCAGTACTTC. Its protein product is CASSLGGGGNYEQYF.

The chain uses TRBV7-9 and TRBJ2-3; D remains unclear. The V gene lost 2 bases and the J gene lost 0 bases, with 9 bases spanning the gap. Germline-derived CDR1 and CDR2 are SEHNR and FQNEAQ (reference sequence). This CDR3 has 15 residues. In DNA, the CDR3 is TGTGCCAGCAGCTTAACTATACGGAGCACAGATACGCAGTATTTT. Amino acids: CASSLTIRSTDTQYF.

The table lists this clone with a few counts. The chain joins TRBV6-4 to TRBJ1-1, with unresolved D. Looked up from germline, CDR1 is MRHNA and CDR2 is SNTAGT. Trimming took off 2 bases at V and 1 base at J, with 5 bases between the two ends. The CDR3 is 13 amino acids. CDR3 sequence (DNA): TGTGCCAGCAGTGACGGCCCGAACACTGAAGCTTTCTTT. Translation: CASSDGPNTEAFF.

V gene TRBV18 combines with J gene TRBJ2-7, with 7 nucleotides matching TRBD1. V shed 3 bases, J shed 0 bases, and the junction held 5 bases outside the gene matches. Germline V lookup: CDR1 KGHSH, CDR2 LQKENI. This CDR3 has 15 residues. The CDR3 reads CASSPTTGPSYEQYF. The CDR3 region has the DNA TGTGCCAGCTCACCTACGACAGGGCCCTCCTACGAGCAGTACTTC.

The V gene is TRBV6-1, the J gene TRBJ1-2; no clear D gene. V dropped 4 bases and J dropped 8 bases, with 8 bases sitting between them. CDR1 is MNHNS and CDR2 is SASEGT in the germline V gene. The CDR3 is made up of 11 amino acids. The CDR3 sequence: CASSGEWGYTF. CDR3 coding DNA: TGTGCCAGCAGTGGAGAATGGGGCTACACCTTC.